The 12 T cell receptor beta chains below were found in one sample sequenced in a study of identical twins. TCRdb re-analysed the 5' RACE reads in MiXCR, keeping a single row per CDR3 protein. The repertoire holds roughly 750,000 distinct CDR3 sequences, with 21% as singletons. The sample was also linked to a second study, of T cells expressing NK-cell markers.

Sequencing was carried out using PBMCs. All receptors come from a woman younger than 35 in good health.

The CDR3, as DNA: TGCAGCGTTGAAAAAGGTGGAGATGAAAAACTGTTTTTT. Its protein is CSVEKGGDEKLFF. This chain uses TRBV29-1 with TRBJ1-4; D is unresolved. Germline CDR1 SQVTM, CDR2 ANQGSEA. V dropped 2 bases and J dropped 6 bases, with 10 bases sitting between them. The CDR3 is 13 amino acids.

V usage is TRBV2 and J usage is TRBJ2-2; a possible D gene is TRBD2 (6 bases). CDR1 and CDR2 (germline): SNHLY, FYNNEI. The CDR3 covers 14 residues. Trimming shortened V by 8 bases and J by 9 bases, and 19 bases separated the two germline ends. Written as DNA, the CDR3 is TGTGCCAGCGGGGGACTGGGGCCTGACAGGGAGCTGTTTTTT. Amino acid sequence: CASGGLGPDRELFF.

This clonotype was recorded many times. J is TRBJ2-7 and V is TRBV12-3 or TRBV12-4; D perhaps matches TRBD1 (6 bases). The CDR3 runs 15 residues. V shed 5 bases and J shed 2 bases, with 16 bases lying between them. As DNA, the CDR3 is TGTGCCAGCAGTCCCTGGGAACAGGGCCCCTACGAGCAGTACTTC. Its translation: CASSPWEQGPYEQYF.

V gene TRBV5-1 combines with J gene TRBJ2-5, with a possible D match to TRBD1 (7 bases). Germline loops: CDR1 SGHRS, CDR2 YFSETQ. CDR3 length: 15 amino acids. Deletions cut 2 bases from V and 5 bases from J, with 16 bases between. Here the CDR3 reads CASSLRRGPGETQYF. The CDR3 nucleotides read TGCGCCAGCAGCTTAAGGAGGGGGCCGGGGGAGACCCAGTACTTC.

The chain combines TRBV20-1 with TRBJ2-7, with 9 positions matching TRBD1. Germline CDR1 and CDR2: DFQATT and SNEGSKA (reference sequence). The CDR3 totals 15 residues. J was trimmed by 0 bases and V by 5 bases; bases with no gene match: 8. In DNA form, the CDR3 reads TGCAGTGCTCCAACCGGGACAGGGAGCTCCTACGAGCAGTACTTC. Translating it yields CSAPTGTGSSYEQYF.

This sequence joins TRBV7-9 and TRBJ2-6; 9 bases are a match to TRBD2. The ends lost 6 bases at V and 0 bases at J; junction bases unmatched: 6. CDR1 and CDR2 from the germline V gene are SEHNR and FQNEAQ (reference sequence). The CDR3 length is 17 residues. The CDR3 reads CASRQREADSGANVLTF. The CDR3 nucleotides read TGTGCCAGCAGACAGCGGGAGGCCGACTCTGGGGCCAACGTCCTGACTTTC.

This sequence joins TRBV10-2 and TRBJ1-1; D unclear. The germline gives CDR1 WSHSY, CDR2 SAAADI. CDR3 length equals 13 residues. Trimming stripped 6 bases from V and 5 bases from J, with 13 bases between. As DNA, the CDR3 is TGCGCCAGCAGAGGAGGAGGCGCGACTGAAGCTTTCTTT. This gives the protein CASRGGGATEAFF.

The chain is built from TRBV3-1 and TRBJ2-1, with D maybe TRBD1 (6 bases). Germline CDR1 and CDR2: LGHDT and YNNKEL (reference sequence). The CDR3 sequence is 16 residues long. V lost 2 bases, J lost 9 bases, and 20 bases lay in between. CDR3 sequence reads: CASSQFQGSVGGEQFF. In nucleotides, the CDR3 is TGTGCCAGCAGCCAATTTCAGGGGAGTGTGGGTGGTGAGCAGTTCTTC.

This clonotype showed up just a few times. J is TRBJ1-1 and V is TRBV12-3 or TRBV12-4, with 11 bases matching TRBD1. The CDR3 totals 14 residues. The junction had 5 bases not matched to a gene; V was cut back by 8 bases and J by 3 bases. CDR3 nucleotide sequence: TGTGCCAGCTGCCGGACAGGGGGCTACACTGAAGCTTTCTTT. It codes for CASCRTGGYTEAFF.

The chain has TRBV7-7 and TRBJ2-1; D possibly corresponds to TRBD2 (6 bases). Germline-derived CDR1 and CDR2 are SSHAT and FNYEAQ (reference sequence). The CDR3 consists of 15 residues. The V and J ends lost 1 base and 4 bases respectively, with 11 bases between them. The CDR3 region is CASSLDSGEYNEQFF. CDR3 DNA sequence: TGTGCCAGCAGCTTAGATTCGGGGGAATACAATGAGCAGTTCTTC.

The gene calls are TRBV12-3 or TRBV12-4 and TRBJ1-2; D unresolved. V was cut by 3 bases and J by 4 bases, with 9 bases left in between. CDR3 size: 13 residues. As DNA, the CDR3 is TGTGCCAGCAGTTTCAACAGCGGCTATGGCTACACCTTC. As protein: CASSFNSGYGYTF.

This chain uses TRBV27 with TRBJ2-7, with no clear D. The germline V and J ends were trimmed by 1 base and 4 bases, with 8 bases remaining between them. This CDR3 has 13 amino acids. Germline CDR1 and CDR2: MNHEY and SMNVEV (reference sequence). The chain's CDR3 is CASSLYLKYEQYF. In nucleotides, the CDR3 is TGTGCCAGCAGTTTATACCTCAAGTACGAGCAGTACTTC.